This T cell receptor beta chain came from a study of long-term antiretroviral therapy in people with HIV. Researchers ran immunoSEQ v3.0 at survey level. Assay used: immunoSEQ multiplex PCR; TCRdb lists only in-frame clones, some missing. This sample yields some 16,000 clones, of which around 96% are seen a single time; about 1.4% belongs to the top ten. This clonotype was obtained from a man aged 25 to 40 with HIV. This material consisted of unsorted PBMCs, taken around 10 years after starting antiretroviral therapy.

The CDR3 DNA sequence: TGCGCCAGCAGCTTGGGTTCGACTAGCGGGCTGGAAGGGGAGCAGTTCTTC. Amino acid sequence: CASSLGSTSGLEGEQFF. The V call is TRBV5-1, the J call TRBJ2-1; 10 bases line up with TRBD2. This CDR3 comprises 17 residues. Germline CDR1 reads SGHRS; CDR2 reads YFSETQ. Losses at the gene ends were 0 bases for V and 10 bases for J; bases not matched to a gene: 13.